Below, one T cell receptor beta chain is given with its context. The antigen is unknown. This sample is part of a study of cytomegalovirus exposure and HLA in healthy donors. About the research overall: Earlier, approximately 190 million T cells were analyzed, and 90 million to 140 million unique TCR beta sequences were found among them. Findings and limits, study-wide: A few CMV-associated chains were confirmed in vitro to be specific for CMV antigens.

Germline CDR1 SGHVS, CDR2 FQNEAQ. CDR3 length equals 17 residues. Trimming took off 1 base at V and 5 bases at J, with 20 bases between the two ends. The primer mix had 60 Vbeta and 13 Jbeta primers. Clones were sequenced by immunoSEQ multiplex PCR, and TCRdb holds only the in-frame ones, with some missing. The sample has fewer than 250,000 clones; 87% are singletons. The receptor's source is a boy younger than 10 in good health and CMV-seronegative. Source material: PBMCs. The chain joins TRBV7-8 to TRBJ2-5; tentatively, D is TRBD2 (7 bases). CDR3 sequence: CASSLGGEGEIRETQYF. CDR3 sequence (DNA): TGTGCCAGCAGCTTAGGAGGGGAGGGGGAGATCCGGGAGACCCAGTACTTC.